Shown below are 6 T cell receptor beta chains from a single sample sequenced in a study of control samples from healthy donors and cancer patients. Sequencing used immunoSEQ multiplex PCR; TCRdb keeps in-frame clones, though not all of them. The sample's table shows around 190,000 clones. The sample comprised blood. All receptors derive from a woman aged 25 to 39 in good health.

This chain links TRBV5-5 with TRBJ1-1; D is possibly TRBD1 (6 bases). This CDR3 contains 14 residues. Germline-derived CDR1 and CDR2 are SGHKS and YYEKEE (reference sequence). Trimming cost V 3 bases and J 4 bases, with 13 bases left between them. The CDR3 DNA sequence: TGTGCCAGCAGCTGGGGGCAGGGGACCACTGAAGCTTTCTTT. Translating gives CASSWGQGTTEAFF.

The DNA for the CDR3 is TGTGCCACCAGCAAAGGTCGGGGGATCCAGCCCCAGCATTTT. Protein product: CATSKGRGIQPQHF. The rearrangement joins TRBV15 to TRBJ1-5; a possible D gene is TRBD1 (5 bases). The CDR3 consists of 14 residues. Trimming shortened V by 4 bases and J by 7 bases, and 14 bases separated the two germline ends. The V gene's germline CDR1 is LNHNV and CDR2 YYDKDF (reference sequence).

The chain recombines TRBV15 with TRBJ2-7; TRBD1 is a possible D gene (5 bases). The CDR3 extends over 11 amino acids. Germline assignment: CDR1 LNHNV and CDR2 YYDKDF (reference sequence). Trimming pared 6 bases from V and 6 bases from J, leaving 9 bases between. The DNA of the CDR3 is TGTGCCACCAGGTTGCAGGGCGAGCAGTACTTC. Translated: CATRLQGEQYF.

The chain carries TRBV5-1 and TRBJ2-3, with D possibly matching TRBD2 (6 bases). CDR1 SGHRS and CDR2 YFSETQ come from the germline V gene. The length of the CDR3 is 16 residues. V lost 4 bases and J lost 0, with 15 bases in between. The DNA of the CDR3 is TGCGCCAGCAGCCCGGGGGACTTATGGAGCACAGATACGCAGTATTTT. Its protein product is CASSPGDLWSTDTQYF.

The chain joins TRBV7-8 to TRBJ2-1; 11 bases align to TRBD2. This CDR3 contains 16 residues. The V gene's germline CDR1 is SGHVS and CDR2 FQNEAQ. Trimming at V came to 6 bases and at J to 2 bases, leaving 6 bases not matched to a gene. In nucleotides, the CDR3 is TGTGCCAGCAGGATTAGCGGGGGGGCGGCCTACAATGAGCAGTTCTTC. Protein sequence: CASRISGGAAYNEQFF.

CDR3 protein: CASSHRPRTGDYEQYF. DNA of the CDR3: TGCGCCAGCAGCCACCGACCCCGGACAGGTGACTACGAGCAGTACTTC. V and J are TRBV4-1 and TRBJ2-7, with 7 bases identical to TRBD1. Germline values: CDR1 MGHRA, CDR2 YSYEKL. This CDR3 has 16 residues. V lost 3 bases and J lost 3; bases outside the gene matches: 11.